This record covers a single TCR beta chain. The V end was cut by 0 bases, the J end by 4 bases, with 9 bases between. Germline loops: CDR1 MNHEY, CDR2 SMNVEV (reference sequence). The CDR3 runs to 15 residues. The data were produced by immunoSEQ multiplex PCR, yet TCRdb's version contains in-frame clones alone and is incomplete. Of around 990,000 clones in the sample, 70% to 85% are singletons; the top ten hold roughly 0.83%. The data were taken from a study of shared clonotypes between healthy human individuals. The receptor's source is a man aged 18 to 30 in good health. Some clones in this sample may be carry-over from other donors' samples. V usage is TRBV27 and J usage is TRBJ1-4; unclear D gene. The source material was memory CD4+ T cells from PBMCs. Regarding subset: CD45RA-negative fraction. CDR3 region: CASSLSTVHNEKLFF. The CDR3 DNA reads as TGTGCCAGCAGTTTATCCACAGTTCATAATGAAAAACTGTTTTTT.